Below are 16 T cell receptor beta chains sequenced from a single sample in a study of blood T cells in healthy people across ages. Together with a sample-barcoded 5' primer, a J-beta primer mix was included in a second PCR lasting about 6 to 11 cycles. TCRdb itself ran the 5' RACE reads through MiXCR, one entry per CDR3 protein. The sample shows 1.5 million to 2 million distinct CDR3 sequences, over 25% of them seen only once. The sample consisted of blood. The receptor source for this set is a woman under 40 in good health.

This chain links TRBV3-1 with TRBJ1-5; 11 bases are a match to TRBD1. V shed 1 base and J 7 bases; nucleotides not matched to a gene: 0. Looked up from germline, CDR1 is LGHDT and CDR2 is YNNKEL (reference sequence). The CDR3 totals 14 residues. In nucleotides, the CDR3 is TGTGCCAGCAGCCAAGGGGACAGGGGGCAGCCCCAGCATTTT. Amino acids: CASSQGDRGQPQHF.

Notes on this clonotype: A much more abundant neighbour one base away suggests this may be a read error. CDR3 DNA sequence: TGCAGCGTTGTCGTAGTGGGAAGAAACATTCAGTACTTC. Translation: CSVVVVGRNIQYF. The chain combines TRBV29-1 with TRBJ2-7; D is unclear. TRBJ2-4 matches the DNA end more closely, so the J call is doubtful. The germline V gene encodes CDR1 SQVTM and CDR2 ANQGSEA. CDR3 length: 13 residues.

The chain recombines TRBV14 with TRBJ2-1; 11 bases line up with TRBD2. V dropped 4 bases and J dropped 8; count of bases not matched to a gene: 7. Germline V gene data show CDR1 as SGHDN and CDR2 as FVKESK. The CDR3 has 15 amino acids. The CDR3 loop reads CASSRLAGSYDEQFF. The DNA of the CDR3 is TGTGCCAGCAGCCGACTAGCGGGAAGTTACGATGAGCAGTTCTTC.

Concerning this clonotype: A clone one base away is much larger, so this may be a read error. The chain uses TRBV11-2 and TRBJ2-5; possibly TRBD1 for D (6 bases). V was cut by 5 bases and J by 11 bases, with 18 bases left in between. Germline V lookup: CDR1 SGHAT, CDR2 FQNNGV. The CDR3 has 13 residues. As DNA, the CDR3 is TGTGCCAGCAGCCTAGGACAGCCTAATGAGCAGTACTTC. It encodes CASSLGQPNEQYF.

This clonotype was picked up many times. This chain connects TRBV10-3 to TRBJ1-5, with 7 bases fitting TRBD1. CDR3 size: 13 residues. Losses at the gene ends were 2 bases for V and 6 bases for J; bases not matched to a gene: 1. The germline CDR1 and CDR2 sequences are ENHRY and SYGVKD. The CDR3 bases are TGTGCCATCAGTGAGACAGGGGTTCAGCCCCAGCATTTT. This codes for CAISETGVQPQHF.

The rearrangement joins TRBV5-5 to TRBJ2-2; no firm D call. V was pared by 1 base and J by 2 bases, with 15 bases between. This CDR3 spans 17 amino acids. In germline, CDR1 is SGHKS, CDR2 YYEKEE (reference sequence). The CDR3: CASSLWAPTINTGELFF. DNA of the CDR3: TGTGCCAGCAGCTTGTGGGCCCCCACGATCAACACCGGGGAGCTGTTTTTT.

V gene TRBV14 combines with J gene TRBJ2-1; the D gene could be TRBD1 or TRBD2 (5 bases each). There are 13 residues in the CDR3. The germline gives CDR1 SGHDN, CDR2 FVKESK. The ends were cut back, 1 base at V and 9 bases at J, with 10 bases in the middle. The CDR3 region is CASSQVAGTEQFF. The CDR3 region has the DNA TGTGCCAGCAGCCAAGTTGCCGGGACTGAGCAGTTCTTC. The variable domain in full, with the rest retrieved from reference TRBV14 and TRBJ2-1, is EAGVTQFPSHSVIEKGQTVTLRCDPISGHDNLYWYRRVMGKEIKFLLHFVKESKQDESGMPNNRFLAERTGGTYSTLKVQPAELEDSGVYFCASSQVAGTEQFFGPGTRLTVL.

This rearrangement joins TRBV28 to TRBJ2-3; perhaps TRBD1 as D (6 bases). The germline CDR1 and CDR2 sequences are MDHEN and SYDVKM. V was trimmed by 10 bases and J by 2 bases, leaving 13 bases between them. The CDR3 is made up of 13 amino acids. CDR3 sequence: CATRQDDTDTQYF. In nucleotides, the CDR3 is TGTGCCACCAGACAGGATGACACAGATACGCAGTATTTT.

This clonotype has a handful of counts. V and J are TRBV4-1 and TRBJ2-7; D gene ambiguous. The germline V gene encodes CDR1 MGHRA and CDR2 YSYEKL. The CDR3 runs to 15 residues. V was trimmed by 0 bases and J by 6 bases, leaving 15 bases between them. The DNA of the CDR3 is TGCGCCAGCAGCCAAGAACACCCGACCCCTCTCGAGCAGTACTTC. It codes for CASSQEHPTPLEQYF.

DNA of the CDR3: TGTGCCAGCTCACCACAAAGGGACAGGTACACCGGGGAGCTGTTTTTT. Translating it yields CASSPQRDRYTGELFF. The chain carries TRBV18 and TRBJ2-2, with 8 bases matching TRBD1. CDR3 size: 16 residues. Trimming cost V 1 base and J 3 bases; bases outside gene matches: 4. From germline, CDR1 is KGHSH and CDR2 LQKENI.

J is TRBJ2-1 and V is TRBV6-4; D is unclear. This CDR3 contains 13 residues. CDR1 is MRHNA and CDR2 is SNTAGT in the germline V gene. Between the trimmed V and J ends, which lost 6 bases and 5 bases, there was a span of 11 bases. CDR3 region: CASSNWSHNEQFF. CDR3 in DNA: TGTGCCAGCAGCAATTGGAGCCACAATGAGCAGTTCTTC.

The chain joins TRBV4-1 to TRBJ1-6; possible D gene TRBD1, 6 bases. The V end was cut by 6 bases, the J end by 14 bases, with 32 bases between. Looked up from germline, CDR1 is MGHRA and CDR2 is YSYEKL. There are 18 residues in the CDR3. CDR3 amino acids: CASSTYAEGGSVGVTLHF. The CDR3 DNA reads TGCGCCAGCAGTACCTACGCCGAGGGGGGCAGCGTAGGGGTCACCCTCCACTTT.

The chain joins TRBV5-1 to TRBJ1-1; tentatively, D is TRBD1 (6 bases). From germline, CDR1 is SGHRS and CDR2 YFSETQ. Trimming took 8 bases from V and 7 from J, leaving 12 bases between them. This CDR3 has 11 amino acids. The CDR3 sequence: CARRVRGEAFF. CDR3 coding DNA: TGCGCCAGGCGGGTCAGGGGTGAAGCTTTCTTT.

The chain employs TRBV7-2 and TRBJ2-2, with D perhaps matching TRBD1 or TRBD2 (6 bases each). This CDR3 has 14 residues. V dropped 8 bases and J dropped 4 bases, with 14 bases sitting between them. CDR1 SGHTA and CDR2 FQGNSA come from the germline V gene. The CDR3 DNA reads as TGTGCCAGCGGACAAGGGGGGTTCACCGGGGAGCTGTTTTTT. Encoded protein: CASGQGGFTGELFF.

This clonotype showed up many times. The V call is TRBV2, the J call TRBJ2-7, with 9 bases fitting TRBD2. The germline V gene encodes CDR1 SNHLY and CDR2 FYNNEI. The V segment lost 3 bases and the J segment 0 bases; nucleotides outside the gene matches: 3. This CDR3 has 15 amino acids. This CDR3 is CASSDPAGGSYEQYF. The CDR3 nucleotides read TGTGCCAGCAGTGACCCAGCGGGGGGCTCCTACGAGCAGTACTTC.

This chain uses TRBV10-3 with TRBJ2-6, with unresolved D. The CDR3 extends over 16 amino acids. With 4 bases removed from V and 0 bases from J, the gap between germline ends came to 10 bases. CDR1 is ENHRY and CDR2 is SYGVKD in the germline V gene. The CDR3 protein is CAISVSVPSGANVLTF. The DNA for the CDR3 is TGTGCCATCAGTGTATCAGTCCCCTCTGGGGCCAACGTCCTGACTTTC.